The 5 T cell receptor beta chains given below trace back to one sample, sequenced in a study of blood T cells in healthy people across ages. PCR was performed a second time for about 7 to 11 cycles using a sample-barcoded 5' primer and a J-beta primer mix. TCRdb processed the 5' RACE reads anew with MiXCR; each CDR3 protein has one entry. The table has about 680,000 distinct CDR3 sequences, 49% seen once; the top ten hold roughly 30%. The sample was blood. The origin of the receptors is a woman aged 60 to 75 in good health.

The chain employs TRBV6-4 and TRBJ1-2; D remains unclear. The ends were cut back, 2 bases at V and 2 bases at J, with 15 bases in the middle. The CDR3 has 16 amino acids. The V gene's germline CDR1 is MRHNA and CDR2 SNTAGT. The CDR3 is CASSDGPGVGNYGYTF. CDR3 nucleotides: TGTGCCAGCAGTGACGGGCCTGGGGTCGGAAACTATGGCTACACCTTC.

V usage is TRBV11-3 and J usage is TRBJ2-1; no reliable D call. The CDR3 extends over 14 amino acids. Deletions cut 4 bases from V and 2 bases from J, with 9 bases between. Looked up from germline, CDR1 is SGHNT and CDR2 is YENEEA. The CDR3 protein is CASSSGDTYNEQFF. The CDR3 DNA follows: TGTGCCAGCAGCTCCGGAGATACCTACAATGAGCAGTTCTTC.

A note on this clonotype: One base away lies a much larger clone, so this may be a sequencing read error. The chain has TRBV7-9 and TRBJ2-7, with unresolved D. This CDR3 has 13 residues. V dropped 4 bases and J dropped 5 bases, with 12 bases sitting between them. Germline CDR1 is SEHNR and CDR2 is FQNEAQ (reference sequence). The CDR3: CASSSDGPDEQYF. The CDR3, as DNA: TGTGCCAGCAGCTCGGACGGACCTGACGAGCAGTACTTC.

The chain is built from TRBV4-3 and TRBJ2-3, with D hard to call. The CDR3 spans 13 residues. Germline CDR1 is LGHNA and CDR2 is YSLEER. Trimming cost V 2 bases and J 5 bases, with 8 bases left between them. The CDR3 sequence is CASSQQVEDTQYF. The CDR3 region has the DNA TGCGCCAGCAGCCAACAGGTGGAAGATACGCAGTATTTT.

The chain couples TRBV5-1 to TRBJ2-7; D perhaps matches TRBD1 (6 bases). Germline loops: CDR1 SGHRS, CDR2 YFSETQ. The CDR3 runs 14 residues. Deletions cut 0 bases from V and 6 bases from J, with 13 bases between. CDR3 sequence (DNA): TGCGCCAGCAGCTTGGGATCAGGGGTCGGCGAGCAGTACTTC. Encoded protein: CASSLGSGVGEQYF.